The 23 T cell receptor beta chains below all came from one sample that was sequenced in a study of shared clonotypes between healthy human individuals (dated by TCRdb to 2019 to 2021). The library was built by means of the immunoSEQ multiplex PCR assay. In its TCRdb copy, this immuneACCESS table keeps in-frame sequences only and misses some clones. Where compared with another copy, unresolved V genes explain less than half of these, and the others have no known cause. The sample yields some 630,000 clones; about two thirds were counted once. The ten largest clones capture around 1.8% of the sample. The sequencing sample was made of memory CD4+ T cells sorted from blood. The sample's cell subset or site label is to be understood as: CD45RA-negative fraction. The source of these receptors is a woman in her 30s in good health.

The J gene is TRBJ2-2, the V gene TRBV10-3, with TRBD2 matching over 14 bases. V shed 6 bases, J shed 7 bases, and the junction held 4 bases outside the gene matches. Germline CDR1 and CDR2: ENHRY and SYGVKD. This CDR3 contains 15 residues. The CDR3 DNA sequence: TGTGCCATCAGGACTAGCGGGAGGGCCAACGGGGAGCTGTTTTTT. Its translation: CAIRTSGRANGELFF.

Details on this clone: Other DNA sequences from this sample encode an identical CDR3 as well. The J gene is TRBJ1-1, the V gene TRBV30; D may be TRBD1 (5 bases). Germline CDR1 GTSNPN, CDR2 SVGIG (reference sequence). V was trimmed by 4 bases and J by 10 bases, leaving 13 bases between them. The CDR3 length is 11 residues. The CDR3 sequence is CAWTPGTTAFF. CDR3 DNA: TGTGCCTGGACCCCCGGGACGACAGCTTTCTTT.

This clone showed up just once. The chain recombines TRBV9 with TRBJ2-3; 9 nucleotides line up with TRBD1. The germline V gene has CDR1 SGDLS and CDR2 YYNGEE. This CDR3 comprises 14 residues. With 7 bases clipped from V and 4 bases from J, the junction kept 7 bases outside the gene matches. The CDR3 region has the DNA TGTGCCAGCGGAGAGGGGACAGGGTCAGATACGCAGTATTTT. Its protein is CASGEGTGSDTQYF.

The CDR3 DNA sequence: TGTGCCAGCTCACTGACCGCATCCTCTGGGGCCAACGTCCTGACTTTC. It specifies CASSLTASSGANVLTF. This chain links TRBV18 with TRBJ2-6; D call uncertain. Germline V lookup: CDR1 KGHSH, CDR2 LQKENI. V was shortened by 4 bases and J by 0 bases, with 10 bases between the two germline ends. This CDR3 contains 16 residues.

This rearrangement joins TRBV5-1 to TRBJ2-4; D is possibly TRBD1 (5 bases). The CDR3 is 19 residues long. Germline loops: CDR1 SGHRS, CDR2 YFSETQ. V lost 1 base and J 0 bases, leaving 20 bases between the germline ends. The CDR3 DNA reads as TGCGCCAGCAGCTTGAGCCTTGGGGCAGGTGGATTAGCCAAAAACATTCAGTACTTC. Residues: CASSLSLGAGGLAKNIQYF.

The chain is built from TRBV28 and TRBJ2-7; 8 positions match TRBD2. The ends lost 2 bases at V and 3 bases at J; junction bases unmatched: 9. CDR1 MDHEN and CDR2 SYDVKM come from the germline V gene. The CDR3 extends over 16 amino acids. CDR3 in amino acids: CASSLGLAGVFYEQYF. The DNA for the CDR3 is TGTGCCAGCAGTTTAGGTCTAGCGGGCGTTTTCTACGAGCAGTACTTC.

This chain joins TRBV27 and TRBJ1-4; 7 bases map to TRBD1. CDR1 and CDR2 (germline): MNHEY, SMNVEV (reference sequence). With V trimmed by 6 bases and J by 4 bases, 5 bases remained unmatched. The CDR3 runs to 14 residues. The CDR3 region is CASRSWDSNEKLFF. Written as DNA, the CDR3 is TGTGCCAGCAGGTCCTGGGACAGTAATGAAAAACTGTTTTTT.

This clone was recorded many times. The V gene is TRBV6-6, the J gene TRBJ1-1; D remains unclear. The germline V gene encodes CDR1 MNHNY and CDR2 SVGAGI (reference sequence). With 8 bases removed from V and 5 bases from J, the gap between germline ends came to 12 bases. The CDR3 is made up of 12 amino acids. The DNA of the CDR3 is TGTGCCAGCGGAACAAGCGGGACTGAAGCTTTCTTT. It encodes CASGTSGTEAFF.

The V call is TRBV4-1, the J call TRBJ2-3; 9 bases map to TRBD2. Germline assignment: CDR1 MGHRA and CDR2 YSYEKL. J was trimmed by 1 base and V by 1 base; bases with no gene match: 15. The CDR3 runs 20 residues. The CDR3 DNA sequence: TGCGCCAGCAGCCAAGGGTGGCCTAGCGGGATCGCCGTTGGCACAGATACGCAGTATTTT. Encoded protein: CASSQGWPSGIAVGTDTQYF.

This chain's CDR3 is CSVTRQGTGELFF. The CDR3 coding sequence is TGCAGCGTTACCCGACAGGGAACCGGGGAGCTGTTTTTT. The rearrangement links TRBV29-1 to TRBJ2-2; 7 bases agree with TRBD1. Trimming took 5 bases from V and 5 from J; bases not matched to a gene: 5. This CDR3 spans 13 amino acids. CDR1 is SQVTM and CDR2 is ANQGSEA in the germline V gene.

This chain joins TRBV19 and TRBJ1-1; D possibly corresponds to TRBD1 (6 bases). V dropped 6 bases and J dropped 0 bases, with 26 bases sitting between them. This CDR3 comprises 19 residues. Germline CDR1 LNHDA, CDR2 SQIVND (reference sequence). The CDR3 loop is CASSNWRGPQGSMNTEAFF. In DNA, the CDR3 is TGTGCCAGTAGCAATTGGAGGGGCCCACAGGGCTCGATGAACACTGAAGCTTTCTTT.

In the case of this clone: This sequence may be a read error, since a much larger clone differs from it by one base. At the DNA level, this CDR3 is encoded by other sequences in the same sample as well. The CDR3 sequence: CASSQQGDTEAFF. The DNA for the CDR3 is TGTGCCAGCAGCCAACAGGGGGACACTGAAGCTTTCTTT. The rearrangement uses TRBV7-9 and TRBJ1-1; TRBD1 matches at 8 bases. Unmatched junction bases numbered 2, after V lost 5 bases and J lost 3 bases. The CDR3 consists of 13 residues. CDR1 and CDR2 (germline): SEHNR, FQNEAQ (reference sequence).

The chain's CDR3 is CASSPAGILTDTQYF. The DNA of the CDR3 is TGTGCCAGCAGCCCAGCGGGTATCCTCACAGATACGCAGTATTTT. This sequence joins TRBV6-5 and TRBJ2-3; D possibly corresponds to TRBD2 (6 bases). V was clipped by 6 bases and J by 2 bases, with 15 bases between them. CDR3 length: 15 residues. The germline CDR1 and CDR2 sequences are MNHEY and SVGAGI.

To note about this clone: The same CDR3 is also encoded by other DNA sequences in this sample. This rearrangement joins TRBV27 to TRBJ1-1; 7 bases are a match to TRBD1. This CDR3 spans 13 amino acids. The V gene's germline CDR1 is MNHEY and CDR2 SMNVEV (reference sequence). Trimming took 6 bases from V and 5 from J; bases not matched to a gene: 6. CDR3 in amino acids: CASSDRAGTEAFF. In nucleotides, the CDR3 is TGTGCCAGCAGCGACAGGGCGGGAACTGAAGCTTTCTTT.

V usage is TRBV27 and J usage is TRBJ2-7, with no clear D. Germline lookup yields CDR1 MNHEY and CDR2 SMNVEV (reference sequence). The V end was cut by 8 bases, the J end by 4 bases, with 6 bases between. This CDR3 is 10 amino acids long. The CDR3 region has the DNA TGTGCCAGCGGGTTTTACGAGCAGTACTTC. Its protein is CASGFYEQYF.

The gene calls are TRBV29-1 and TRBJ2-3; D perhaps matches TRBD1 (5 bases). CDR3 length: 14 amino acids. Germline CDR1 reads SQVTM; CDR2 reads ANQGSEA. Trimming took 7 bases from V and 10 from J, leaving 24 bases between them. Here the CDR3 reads CSARTGQPPFAQYF. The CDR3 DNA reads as TGCAGCGCCCGTACTGGACAACCCCCATTTGCGCAGTATTTT.

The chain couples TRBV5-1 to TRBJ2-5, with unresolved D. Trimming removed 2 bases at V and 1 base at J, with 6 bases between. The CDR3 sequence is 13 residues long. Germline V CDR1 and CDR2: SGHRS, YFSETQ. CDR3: CASSLWSQETQYF. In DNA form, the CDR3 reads TGCGCCAGCAGCTTATGGTCCCAAGAGACCCAGTACTTC.

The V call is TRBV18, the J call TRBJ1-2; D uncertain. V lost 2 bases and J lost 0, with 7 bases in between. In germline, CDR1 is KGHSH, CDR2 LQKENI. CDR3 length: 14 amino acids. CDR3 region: CASSPREANYGYTF. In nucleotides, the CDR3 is TGTGCCAGCTCACCAAGAGAAGCTAACTATGGCTACACCTTC.

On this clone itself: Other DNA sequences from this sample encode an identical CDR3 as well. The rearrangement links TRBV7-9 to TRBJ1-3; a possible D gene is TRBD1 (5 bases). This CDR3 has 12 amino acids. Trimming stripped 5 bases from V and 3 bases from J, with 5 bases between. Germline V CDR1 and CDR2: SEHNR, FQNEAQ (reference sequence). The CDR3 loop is CASSQGGNTIYF. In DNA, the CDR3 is TGTGCCAGCAGCCAGGGTGGAAACACCATATATTTT.

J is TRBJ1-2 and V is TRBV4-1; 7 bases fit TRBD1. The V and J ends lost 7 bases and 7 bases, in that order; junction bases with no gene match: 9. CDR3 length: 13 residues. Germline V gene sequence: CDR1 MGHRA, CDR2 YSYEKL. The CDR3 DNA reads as TGCGCCAGCATAAGACAGGGTACAGGTGGCTACACCTTC. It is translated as CASIRQGTGGYTF.

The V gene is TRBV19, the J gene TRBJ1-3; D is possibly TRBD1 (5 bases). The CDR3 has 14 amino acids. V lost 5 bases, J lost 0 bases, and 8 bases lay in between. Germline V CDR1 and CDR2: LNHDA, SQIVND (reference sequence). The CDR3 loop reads CASSRDPSGNTIYF. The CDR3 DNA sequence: TGTGCCAGTAGTCGGGACCCCTCTGGAAACACCATATATTTT.

CDR3 coding DNA: TGTGCCAGTAGTCCCACCTCAAGGAATTGGACGGCCTATAGCAATCAGCCCCAGCATTTT. Translating gives CASSPTSRNWTAYSNQPQHF. The chain uses TRBV19 and TRBJ1-5, with D hard to call. The CDR3 sequence is 20 residues long. Germline CDR1 is LNHDA and CDR2 is SQIVND (reference sequence). V was pared by 5 bases and J by 0 bases, with 26 bases between.

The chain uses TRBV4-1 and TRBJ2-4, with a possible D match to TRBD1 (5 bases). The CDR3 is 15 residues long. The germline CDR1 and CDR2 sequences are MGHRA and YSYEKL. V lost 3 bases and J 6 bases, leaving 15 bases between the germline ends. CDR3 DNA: TGCGCCAGCAGCCAGGACACGGCCCGGGCAAACATTCAGTACTTC. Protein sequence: CASSQDTARANIQYF.